Reported below is one T cell receptor (beta chain). The antigen is unknown. PCR used 60 Vbeta primers and 13 Jbeta primers. Produced via immunoSEQ multiplex PCR; TCRdb's table is partial and in-frame only. In the table there are 150,000 to 200,000 clones, approximately 85% of which are singletons. This sample is part of a study of cytomegalovirus exposure and HLA in healthy donors. Study-level results: CMV serostatus alone was available as immune exposure information. In a later analysis, roughly 17,000 TCR beta sequences were associated with HLA alleles at 0.05 false discovery rate. A missense DCLRE1C variant was associated with V- and J-gene trimming of TCR beta chains in a later analysis, and an independent cohort replicated the association.

CDR3 size: 13 residues. Germline CDR1 reads MNHEY; CDR2 reads SMNVEV (reference sequence). V lost 3 bases to trimming and J lost 8 bases; unmatched junction nucleotides: 5. The specimen was PBMCs. The source of this sequence is a man between 18 and 29 years old in good health and CMV-seropositive. This chain connects TRBV27 to TRBJ1-2; TRBD1 agrees at 8 bases. In DNA, the CDR3 is TGTGCCAGCAGTTTCGCCGACAGGGGCGGCTACACCTTC. This codes for CASSFADRGGYTF.